These 30 T cell receptor beta chains were sequenced from one sample in a study of blood T cells in healthy people across ages. PCR was performed a second time for roughly 7 to 12 cycles using a sample-barcoded 5' primer and a J-beta primer mix. TCRdb independently ran MiXCR on the 5' RACE reads; one entry per CDR3 protein. The table records roughly 570,000 distinct CDR3 sequences, approximately 30% of them present only once. Source material: blood. Source of these receptors: a woman between 65 and 79 years old in good health.

This chain connects TRBV7-3 to TRBJ1-2; TRBD1 aligns across 8 bases. Germline V gene data show CDR1 as SGHTA and CDR2 as FQGTGA. This CDR3 spans 17 amino acids. The junction had 17 bases not matched to a gene; V was cut back by 6 bases and J by 5 bases. This CDR3 is CASSSQPPGGSGYGYTF. The CDR3 DNA reads TGTGCCAGCAGTTCACAACCCCCAGGGGGCAGTGGATATGGCTACACCTTC.

The rearrangement joins TRBV12-3 or TRBV12-4 to TRBJ1-5; D is undetermined. The length of the CDR3 is 14 residues. Trimming stripped 7 bases from V and 6 bases from J, with 16 bases between. As DNA, the CDR3 is TGTGCCAGCACGGCCGGGAGCTCGAGTCAGCCCCAGCATTTT. Protein: CASTAGSSSQPQHF.

This clonotype has a count of ten or more. The rearrangement uses TRBV28 and TRBJ1-2; D is possibly TRBD1 (6 bases). The CDR3 covers 14 residues. The germline V and J ends were trimmed by 2 bases and 8 bases, with 15 bases remaining between them. Germline V CDR1 and CDR2: MDHEN, SYDVKM. CDR3 DNA sequence: TGTGCCAGCAGTTTAGGGGGCGGACTGGGGGGCTACACCTTC. The encoded protein is CASSLGGGLGGYTF.

This clonotype was seen a handful of times. This chain links TRBV20-1 with TRBJ2-5; TRBD1 aligns across 10 bases. The CDR3 is 13 residues long. Germline-derived CDR1 and CDR2 are DFQATT and SNEGSKA (reference sequence). The ends lost 6 bases at V and 2 bases at J; junction bases unmatched: 3. As DNA, the CDR3 is TGCAGTGCCGGACAGGGGGTTCAAGAGACCCAGTACTTC. Its protein is CSAGQGVQETQYF.

There are a few counts of this clonotype. The chain couples TRBV2 to TRBJ2-3; 8 nucleotides match TRBD2. The junction had 7 bases not matched to a gene; V was cut back by 8 bases and J by 0 bases. Germline V gene sequence: CDR1 SNHLY, CDR2 FYNNEI. The CDR3 is 15 residues long. The CDR3 here is CASSTIAGSTDTQYF. The CDR3 DNA reads TGTGCCAGCTCAACTATAGCGGGAAGCACAGATACGCAGTATTTT.

The rearrangement uses TRBV6-5 and TRBJ1-2; 7 bases line up with TRBD1. V lost 8 bases to trimming and J lost 2 bases; unmatched junction nucleotides: 2. From germline, CDR1 is MNHEY and CDR2 SVGAGI. This CDR3 is built from 12 residues. CDR3 DNA: TGTGCCAGCCAGACAGGGAACTATGGCTACACCTTC. Translating it yields CASQTGNYGYTF.

V usage is TRBV3-1 and J usage is TRBJ1-2; D ambiguous. From germline, CDR1 is LGHDT and CDR2 YNNKEL (reference sequence). Trimming shortened V by 4 bases and J by 8 bases, and 20 bases separated the two germline ends. The CDR3 covers 15 residues. CDR3 sequence (DNA): TGTGCCAGCAGCCTTTCTGAAGTCTGGCTGGGGGGCTACACCTTC. Amino acids: CASSLSEVWLGGYTF.

This clonotype has just a few counts. The rearrangement links TRBV7-9 to TRBJ1-4; TRBD1 aligns across 8 bases. The germline CDR1 and CDR2 sequences are SEHNR and FQNEAQ (reference sequence). Trimming removed 5 bases from V and 15 bases from J; junction bases left unmatched: 5. The CDR3 runs 11 residues. CDR3 coding DNA: TGTGCCAGCAGCCCGGGACAGGACGTGTTTTTT. This translates into CASSPGQDVFF.

The chain joins TRBV5-6 to TRBJ2-2; TRBD2 matches at 8 bases. In germline, CDR1 is SGHDT, CDR2 YYEEEE. V lost 5 bases to trimming and J lost 6 bases; unmatched junction nucleotides: 9. The CDR3 has 15 amino acids. The CDR3 reads CASSFTSGPAGELFF. CDR3 DNA sequence: TGTGCCAGCAGTTTTACTAGCGGCCCCGCCGGGGAGCTGTTTTTT.

The chain joins TRBV2 to TRBJ2-5, with unresolved D. Germline CDR1 SNHLY, CDR2 FYNNEI. CDR3 length: 11 amino acids. V lost 6 bases, J lost 3 bases, and 5 bases lay in between. The CDR3 nucleotides read TGTGCCAGCAGGACCGAAGAGACCCAGTACTTC. Translating it yields CASRTEETQYF.

A note on this clonotype: A read error may account for a junction end that differs from germline. The V and J genes are TRBV5-1 and TRBJ2-6, with D maybe TRBD1 (5 bases). CDR1 SGHRS and CDR2 YFSETQ come from the germline V gene. The CDR3 spans 13 residues. CDR3 bases: TGCGCCAGCGGGGCTTCTGGGGTCAACGTCCTGACTTTC. It specifies CASGASGVNVLTF.

This clonotype was seen more than once but under ten times. Likely a read error: the CDR3 ends without its conserved phenylalanine or tryptophan. The rearrangement links TRBV6-2 or TRBV6-3 to TRBJ1-2; D not resolved. The ends were cut back, 2 bases at V and 8 bases at J, with 12 bases in the middle. CDR3 size: 13 residues. Germline CDR1 reads MNHEY; CDR2 reads SVGEGT. CDR3 bases: TGTGCCAGCAGTTACGGAATGACGGGCGGCTACACCCTC. Amino acids: CASSYGMTGGYTL.

The chain combines TRBV2 with TRBJ2-1, with unresolved D. This CDR3 spans 13 amino acids. V was shortened by 8 bases and J by 5 bases, with 13 bases between the two germline ends. Germline-derived CDR1 and CDR2 are SNHLY and FYNNEI. CDR3 in amino acids: CASVTVMNNEQFF. The CDR3, as DNA: TGTGCCAGCGTAACAGTCATGAACAATGAGCAGTTCTTC.

This chain links TRBV5-1 with TRBJ2-7; 8 nucleotides agree with TRBD2. V dropped 4 bases and J dropped 7; count of bases not matched to a gene: 10. The CDR3 is 14 amino acids. CDR1 is SGHRS, CDR2 YFSETQ, per germline. The DNA of the CDR3 is TGCGCCAGCAGCGACGGACTAGCAATGTGGGAGCAGTACTTC. Its translation is CASSDGLAMWEQYF.

This sequence joins TRBV20-1 and TRBJ2-5, with a weak D call TRBD1 (5 bases). The end of the DNA aligns better with TRBJ2-7, so the J call may be wrong. CDR1 DFQATT and CDR2 SNEGSKA come from the germline V gene (reference sequence). This CDR3 has 11 residues. The CDR3 reads CSAREGDEQYF. DNA for the CDR3: TGCAGTGCTAGAGAAGGGGACGAGCAGTACTTC.

This clonotype was detected only a few times. The genes are TRBV7-2 and TRBJ2-5; TRBD2 matches 8 bases. The CDR3 runs 14 residues. J was trimmed by 11 bases and V by 3 bases; bases with no gene match: 11. Germline lookup yields CDR1 SGHTA and CDR2 FQGNSA. CDR3 nucleotides: TGTGCCAGCAGCTTTGGTCCCCGGGAGGGGGAGCAGTACTTC. Amino acid sequence: CASSFGPREGEQYF.

The J gene is TRBJ1-3, the V gene TRBV7-2; D call uncertain. Germline V CDR1 and CDR2: SGHTA, FQGNSA. This CDR3 contains 16 residues. V was shortened by 3 bases and J by 0 bases, with 12 bases between the two germline ends. The chain's CDR3 is CASSFARVSSGNTIYF. The DNA of the CDR3 is TGTGCCAGCAGCTTTGCGAGGGTCAGCTCTGGAAACACCATATATTTT. The full variable domain, completed using reference TRBV7-2 and TRBJ1-3, is GAGVSQSPSNKVTEKGKDVELRCDPISGHTALYWYRQSLGQGLEFLIYFQGNSAPDKSGLPSDRFSAERTGGSVSTLTIQRTQQEDSAVYLCASSFARVSSGNTIYFGEGSWLTVV.

The genes are TRBV7-2 and TRBJ2-1; 10 bases are shared with TRBD2. This CDR3 comprises 15 residues. Germline CDR1 SGHTA, CDR2 FQGNSA. The ends lost 0 bases at V and 7 bases at J; junction bases unmatched: 3. The CDR3, as DNA: TGTGCCAGCAGCTTAGCAGGACTAGCGGAGAATGAGCAGTTCTTC. This codes for CASSLAGLAENEQFF.

This clonotype has a single count. The genes are TRBV20-1 and TRBJ2-2; the D gene could be TRBD1 or TRBD2 (5 bases each). Germline V CDR1 and CDR2: DFQATT, SNEGSKA (reference sequence). CDR3 size: 13 residues. Trimming took off 5 bases at V and 2 bases at J, with 9 bases between the two ends. The CDR3: CSAPGPNTGELFF. In DNA, the CDR3 is TGCAGTGCTCCGGGACCCAACACCGGGGAGCTGTTTTTT.

The rearrangement uses TRBV7-9 and TRBJ2-1, with a weak D call TRBD2 (5 bases). V was pared by 4 bases and J by 8 bases, with 6 bases between. The CDR3 is made up of 11 amino acids. The V gene's germline CDR1 is SEHNR and CDR2 FQNEAQ (reference sequence). CDR3 region: CASSSDYEQFF. As DNA, the CDR3 is TGTGCCAGCAGCTCGGACTATGAGCAGTTCTTC.

In regard to this clonotype: A much bigger clone sits one base away, suggesting this may be a read error. V and J are TRBV6-6 and TRBJ2-5; either TRBD1 or TRBD2 may supply D (5 bases each). The CDR3 runs to 14 residues. CDR1 MNHNY and CDR2 SVGAGI come from the germline V gene (reference sequence). In DNA form, the CDR3 reads TGTGCCAGCAGTAACCCTGGGACCATGACGACCCACTACTTC. This gives the protein CASSNPGTMTTHYF.

This clonotype has just a few counts. V usage is TRBV20-1 and J usage is TRBJ2-1; tentative D call: TRBD2 (7 bases). Deletions cut 0 bases from V and 0 bases from J, with 12 bases between. From germline, CDR1 is DFQATT and CDR2 SNEGSKA (reference sequence). The CDR3 is 16 residues long. CDR3 sequence reads: CSAREGGRRSYNEQFF. In nucleotides, the CDR3 is TGCAGTGCTAGAGAGGGGGGGCGCCGCTCCTACAATGAGCAGTTCTTC.

This clonotype was seen a handful of times. The rearrangement joins TRBV20-1 to TRBJ2-7; D gene ambiguous. V lost 3 bases and J 3 bases, leaving 12 bases between the germline ends. Germline V gene data show CDR1 as DFQATT and CDR2 as SNEGSKA (reference sequence). The CDR3 consists of 13 residues. The DNA for the CDR3 is TGCAGTGCTAGTCAAGGTTTTAGCTACGAGCAGTACTTC. Its translation is CSASQGFSYEQYF.

This clonotype was observed a handful of times. V gene TRBV12-3 or TRBV12-4 combines with J gene TRBJ2-1; 7 bases line up with TRBD2. The J segment lost 6 bases and the V segment lost 1 base, leaving 6 bases of the junction unmatched. This CDR3 is built from 15 residues. CDR3 nucleotide sequence: TGTGCCAGCAGTTTAGATCTAGCGGCAATCAATGAGCAGTTCTTC. This translates into CASSLDLAAINEQFF.

For this clonotype: A read error may account for a junction end that differs from germline. This chain connects TRBV5-1 to TRBJ2-2, with D perhaps TRBD2 (5 bases). Germline V gene sequence: CDR1 SGHRS, CDR2 YFSETQ. There are 16 residues in the CDR3. For the CDR3, the DNA is TGCGCCAGCAACCATCAACGGGCGGGTAACACCGGGGAACTGTTTTTT. Residues: CASNHQRAGNTGELFF.

The chain is built from TRBV6-1 and TRBJ2-4, with D possibly being TRBD1 or TRBD2 (5 bases each). This CDR3 spans 18 amino acids. Germline V gives CDR1 MNHNS, CDR2 SASEGT. The V and J ends lost 8 bases and 0 bases respectively, with 23 bases between them. The CDR3 protein is CASARDRRYPVAKNIQYF. The CDR3, as DNA: TGTGCCAGCGCCAGGGACCGGAGATACCCAGTAGCCAAAAACATTCAGTACTTC.

This clonotype turned up a few times. V usage is TRBV29-1 and J usage is TRBJ1-3; 8 nucleotides line up with TRBD1. The CDR3 loop spans 13 amino acids. Trimming removed 7 bases from V and 2 bases from J; junction bases left unmatched: 4. Germline assignment: CDR1 SQVTM and CDR2 ANQGSEA. The CDR3 region is CSAGQGAGNTIYF. CDR3 nucleotide sequence: TGCAGCGCCGGACAGGGCGCTGGAAACACCATATATTTT.

The chain couples TRBV5-1 to TRBJ1-2, with D perhaps matching TRBD1 (5 bases). V was pared by 2 bases and J by 3 bases, with 11 bases between. This CDR3 is 14 amino acids long. Per germline, CDR1 SGHRS and CDR2 YFSETQ. Written as DNA, the CDR3 is TGCGCCAGCAGCTTACTCGGGACTGACTATGGCTACACCTTC. It specifies CASSLLGTDYGYTF.

The chain joins TRBV4-1 to TRBJ2-3; 8 bases map to TRBD1. From germline, CDR1 is MGHRA and CDR2 YSYEKL. Losses at the gene ends were 0 bases for V and 6 bases for J; bases not matched to a gene: 14. The CDR3 runs to 18 residues. CDR3 bases: TGCGCCAGCAGCCAAGATCTCAGGGGGCTTACCATTAAGGATACGCAGTATTTT. Amino acid sequence: CASSQDLRGLTIKDTQYF.

The gene calls are TRBV12-3 or TRBV12-4 and TRBJ1-4; D possibly corresponds to TRBD1 (5 bases). Trimming took 2 bases from V and 4 from J, leaving 11 bases between them. CDR3 size: 15 residues. In DNA, the CDR3 is TGTGCCAGCAGTTTATTGAGGGGAGGTAATGAAAAACTGTTTTTT. This sequence encodes CASSLLRGGNEKLFF.